This TCR beta chain was captured in a study of blood T cell repertoires in COVID-19. The germline CDR1 and CDR2 sequences are KGHDR and SFDVKD. CDR3 length: 15 amino acids. The V gene end was trimmed by 5 bases and the J gene end by 1 base; junction bases not matched to a gene: 4. Sequencing was performed with immunoSEQ multiplex PCR; in TCRdb, only in-frame clones are kept and a portion is missing. The sample yields 200,000 to 250,000 clones, 89% seen once. This sequence originates from a woman in her 40s with acute or convalescent COVID-19. The sample consisted of peripheral blood. The chain joins TRBV24-1 to TRBJ2-3; 8 nucleotides line up with TRBD2. CDR3 residues: CATSVGRGGTDTQYF. CDR3 coding DNA: TGTGCCACCAGTGTGGGGCGGGGGGGCACAGATACGCAGTATTTT.